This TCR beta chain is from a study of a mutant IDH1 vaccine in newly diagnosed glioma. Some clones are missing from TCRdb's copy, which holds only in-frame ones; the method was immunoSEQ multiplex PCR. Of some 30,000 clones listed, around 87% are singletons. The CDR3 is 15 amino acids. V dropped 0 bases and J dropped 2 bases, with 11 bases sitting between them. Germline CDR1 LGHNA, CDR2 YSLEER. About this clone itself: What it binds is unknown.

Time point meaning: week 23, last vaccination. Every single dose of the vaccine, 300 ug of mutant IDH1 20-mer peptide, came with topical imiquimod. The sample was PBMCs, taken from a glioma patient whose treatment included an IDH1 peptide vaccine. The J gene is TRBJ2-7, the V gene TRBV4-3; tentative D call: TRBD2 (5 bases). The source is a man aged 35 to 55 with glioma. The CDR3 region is CASSQDLAAPYEQYF. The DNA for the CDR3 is TGCGCCAGCAGCCAAGATCTAGCAGCCCCCTACGAGCAGTACTTC.